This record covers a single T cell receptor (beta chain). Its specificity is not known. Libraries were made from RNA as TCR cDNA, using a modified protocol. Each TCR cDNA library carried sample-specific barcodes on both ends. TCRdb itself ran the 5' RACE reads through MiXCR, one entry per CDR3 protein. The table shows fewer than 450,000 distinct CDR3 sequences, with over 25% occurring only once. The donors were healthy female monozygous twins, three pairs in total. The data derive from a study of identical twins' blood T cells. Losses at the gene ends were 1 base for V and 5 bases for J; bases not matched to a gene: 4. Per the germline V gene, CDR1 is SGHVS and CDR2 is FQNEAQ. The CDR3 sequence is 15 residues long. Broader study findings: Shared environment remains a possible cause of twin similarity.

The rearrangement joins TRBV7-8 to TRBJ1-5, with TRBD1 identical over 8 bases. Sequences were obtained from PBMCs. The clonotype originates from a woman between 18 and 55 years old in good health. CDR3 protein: CASSLEPDRDQPQHF. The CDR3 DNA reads TGTGCCAGCAGCTTAGAGCCGGACAGGGATCAGCCCCAGCATTTT.